This T cell receptor (beta chain) was documented in a study of TIL therapy for anti-PD-1-resistant metastatic lung cancer. Study-wide background: Patients had a median age of around 54 years (range about 35-85). Median tumor mutation burden was about 1.5 mutations per megabase. Study-wide results and caveats: The cohort had more treatment-naive, never-smoker and oncogene-addicted patients than typical. Compared with baseline intratumoral T cells, expanded TIL cultures were more clonal and less diverse (around 5.7% vs 31%).

V was clipped by 2 bases and J by 0 bases, with 11 bases between them. Germline V lookup: CDR1 WNHNN, CDR2 SYGVQD (reference sequence). The CDR3 covers 16 residues. The immunoSEQ assay was v3. TCRdb's copy holds only in-frame clones and misses some; the assay was immunoSEQ multiplex PCR. This sample has fewer than 15,000 clones; roughly two thirds occur once, and the top ten carry roughly 9%. This clone was seen a handful of times. Its matching antigen is unknown. As to time point: pre-treatment sample, taken before nivolumab and TIL therapy. Most excised metastases sampled were pleural nodules or supraclavicular lymph nodes.

The sample in question was tumor tissue, obtained at baseline. The TCR was taken from a woman aged 30 to 85 with non-small cell lung cancer. V and J are TRBV10-1 and TRBJ2-1; D remains unclear. The CDR3 sequence: CASSEEPRNSYNEQFF. CDR3 in DNA: TGCGCCAGCAGTGAGGAACCCAGGAACTCCTACAATGAGCAGTTCTTC.